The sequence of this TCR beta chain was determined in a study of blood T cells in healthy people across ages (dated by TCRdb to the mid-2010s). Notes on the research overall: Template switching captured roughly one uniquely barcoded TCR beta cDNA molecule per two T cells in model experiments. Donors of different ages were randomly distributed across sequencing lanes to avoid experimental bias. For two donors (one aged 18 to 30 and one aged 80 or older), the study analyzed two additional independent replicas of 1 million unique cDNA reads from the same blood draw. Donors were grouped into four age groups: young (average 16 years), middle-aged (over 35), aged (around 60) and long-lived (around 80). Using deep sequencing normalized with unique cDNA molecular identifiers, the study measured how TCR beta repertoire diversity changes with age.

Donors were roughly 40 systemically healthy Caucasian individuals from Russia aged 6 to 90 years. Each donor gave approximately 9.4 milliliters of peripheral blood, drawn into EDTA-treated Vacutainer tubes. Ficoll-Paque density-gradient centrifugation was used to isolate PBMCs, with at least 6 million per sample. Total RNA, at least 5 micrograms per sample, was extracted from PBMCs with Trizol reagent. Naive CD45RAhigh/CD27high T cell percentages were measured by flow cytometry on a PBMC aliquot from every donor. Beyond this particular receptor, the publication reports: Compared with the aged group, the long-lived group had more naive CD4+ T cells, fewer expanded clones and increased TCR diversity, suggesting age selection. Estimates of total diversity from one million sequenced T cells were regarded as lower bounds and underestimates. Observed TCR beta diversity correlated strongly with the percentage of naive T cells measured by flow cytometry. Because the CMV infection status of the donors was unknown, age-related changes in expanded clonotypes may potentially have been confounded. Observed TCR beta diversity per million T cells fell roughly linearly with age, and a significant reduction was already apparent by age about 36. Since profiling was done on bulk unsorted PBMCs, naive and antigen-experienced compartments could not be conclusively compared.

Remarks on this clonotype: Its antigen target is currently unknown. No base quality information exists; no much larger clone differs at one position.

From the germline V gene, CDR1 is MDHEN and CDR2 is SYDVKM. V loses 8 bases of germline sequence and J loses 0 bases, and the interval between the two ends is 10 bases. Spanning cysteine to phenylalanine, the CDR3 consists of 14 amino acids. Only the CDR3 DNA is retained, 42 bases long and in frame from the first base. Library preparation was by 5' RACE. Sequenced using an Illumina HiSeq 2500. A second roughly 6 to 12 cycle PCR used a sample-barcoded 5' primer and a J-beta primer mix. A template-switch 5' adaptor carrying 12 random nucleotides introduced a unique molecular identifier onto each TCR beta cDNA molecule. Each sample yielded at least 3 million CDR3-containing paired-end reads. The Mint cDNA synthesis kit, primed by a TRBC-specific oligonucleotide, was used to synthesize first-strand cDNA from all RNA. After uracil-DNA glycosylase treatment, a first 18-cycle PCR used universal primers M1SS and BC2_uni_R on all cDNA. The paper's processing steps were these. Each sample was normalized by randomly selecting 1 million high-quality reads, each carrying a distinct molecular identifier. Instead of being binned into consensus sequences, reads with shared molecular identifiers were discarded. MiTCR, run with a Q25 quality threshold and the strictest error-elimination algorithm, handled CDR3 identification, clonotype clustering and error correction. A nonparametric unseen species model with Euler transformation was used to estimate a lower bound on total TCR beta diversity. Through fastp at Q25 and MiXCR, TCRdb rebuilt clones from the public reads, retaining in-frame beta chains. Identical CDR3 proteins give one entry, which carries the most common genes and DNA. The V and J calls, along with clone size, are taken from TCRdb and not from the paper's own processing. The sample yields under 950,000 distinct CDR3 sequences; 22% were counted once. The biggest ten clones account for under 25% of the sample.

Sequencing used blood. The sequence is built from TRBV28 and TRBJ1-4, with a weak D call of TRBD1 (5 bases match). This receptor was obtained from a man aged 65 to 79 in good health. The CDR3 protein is CASGRGATNEKLFF. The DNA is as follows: TGTGCCAGCGGCCGAGGGGCAACTAATGAAAAACTGTTTTTT.